This is a list of T cell receptor beta chains from one sample in a study of blood T cells in healthy people across ages. MiXCR was run by TCRdb on the 5' RACE reads, yielding one entry per CDR3 protein. The sample carries under 2 million distinct CDR3 sequences, 34% recorded once. The sequenced sample consisted of blood. These TCRs come from a young woman in good health. The CDR3 runs from the conserved cysteine through the conserved F or W. Each record gives: D gene, CDR3 length, V gene, clone size, J gene, CDR3 protein, CDR3 DNA. The D gene is left open where the match is weak. Clone size is given for some rows only: seen once, a few or many times, or a class if the clone is expanded.

d_gene: .
len: 12
v_gene: TRBV12-3/TRBV12-4
abundance: .
j_gene: TRBJ1-2
CDR3aa: CASSFRPNGYTF
CDR3nt: TGTGCCAGCAGTTTCCGTCCGAATGGCTACACCTTC

d_gene: .
len: 14
v_gene: TRBV7-9
abundance: .
j_gene: TRBJ1-2
CDR3aa: CASSLETNNYGYTF
CDR3nt: TGTGCCAGCAGCTTAGAGACAAATAACTATGGCTACACCTTC

d_gene: TRBD2
len: 17
v_gene: TRBV7-6
abundance: few
j_gene: TRBJ2-7
CDR3aa: CASSLRSLAGAIHEQYF
CDR3nt: TGTGCCAGCAGCTTAAGGTCCCTAGCGGGGGCCATTCACGAGCAGTACTTC

d_gene: .
len: 12
v_gene: TRBV6-6
abundance: few
j_gene: TRBJ1-1
CDR3aa: CASSYRSTEAFF
CDR3nt: TGTGCCAGCAGTTACAGGAGCACTGAAGCTTTCTTT

d_gene: .
len: 14
v_gene: TRBV28
abundance: .
j_gene: TRBJ1-1
CDR3aa: CASSLLGPAAEAFF
CDR3nt: TGTGCCAGCAGTTTACTGGGCCCGGCGGCTGAAGCTTTCTTT

d_gene: TRBD1
len: 17
v_gene: TRBV30
abundance: many
j_gene: TRBJ1-6
CDR3aa: CAWSSGTGFLDNSPLHF
CDR3nt: TGTGCCTGGAGTTCCGGGACAGGGTTCCTGGATAATTCACCCCTCCACTTT

d_gene: .
len: 15
v_gene: TRBV7-9
abundance: few
j_gene: TRBJ2-1
CDR3aa: CASSLAPNSYNEQFF
CDR3nt: TGTGCCAGCAGCTTGGCTCCCAACTCCTACAATGAGCAGTTCTTC

d_gene: .
len: 16
v_gene: TRBV5-1
abundance: .
j_gene: TRBJ1-6
CDR3aa: CASSSSNRGGDSPLHF
CDR3nt: TGCGCCAGCAGCTCCTCAAATAGGGGAGGTGATTCACCCCTCCACTTT

d_gene: TRBD1
len: 13
v_gene: TRBV10-3
abundance: .
j_gene: TRBJ2-5
CDR3aa: CAGSQGVQETQYF
CDR3nt: TGTGCCGGCTCGCAGGGGGTCCAAGAGACCCAGTACTTC

d_gene: TRBD1
len: 15
v_gene: TRBV12-3/TRBV12-4
abundance: many
j_gene: TRBJ2-7
CDR3aa: CASSLGDRENYEQYF
CDR3nt: TGTGCCAGCTCCTTGGGGGACAGGGAAAACTACGAGCAGTACTTC

d_gene: .
len: 14
v_gene: TRBV6-6
abundance: many
j_gene: TRBJ2-3
CDR3aa: CASRTGTSTDTQYF
CDR3nt: TGTGCCAGCAGAACCGGGACAAGCACAGATACGCAGTATTTT

d_gene: TRBD2
len: 16
v_gene: TRBV12-3/TRBV12-4
abundance: few
j_gene: TRBJ2-5
CDR3aa: CASTSREGRGEETQYF
CDR3nt: TGTGCCAGCACCTCAAGGGAGGGTAGAGGAGAGGAGACCCAGTACTTC

d_gene: .
len: 17
v_gene: TRBV4-1
abundance: many
j_gene: TRBJ2-3
CDR3aa: CASSQVGGLLSTDTQYF
CDR3nt: TGCGCCAGCAGCCAAGTCGGAGGCTTACTTAGCACAGATACGCAGTATTTT

d_gene: .
len: 13
v_gene: TRBV6-1
abundance: few
j_gene: TRBJ2-3
CDR3aa: CASSVQASDTQYF
CDR3nt: TGTGCCAGCAGTGTTCAAGCGTCAGATACGCAGTATTTT

d_gene: .
len: 14
v_gene: TRBV5-1
abundance: .
j_gene: TRBJ2-7
CDR3aa: CASTPGRHLYEQYF
CDR3nt: TGCGCCAGCACCCCCGGGCGGCATCTCTACGAGCAGTACTTC

d_gene: .
len: 14
v_gene: TRBV3-1
abundance: few
j_gene: TRBJ2-5
CDR3aa: CASSPGAAQETQYF
CDR3nt: TGTGCCAGCAGCCCGGGCGCGGCGCAAGAGACCCAGTACTTC

d_gene: .
len: 13
v_gene: TRBV7-2
abundance: few
j_gene: TRBJ2-7
CDR3aa: CASSLVPFEEQYF
CDR3nt: TGTGCCAGCAGCTTAGTCCCCTTCGAAGAGCAGTACTTC

d_gene: .
len: 14
v_gene: TRBV7-9
abundance: few
j_gene: TRBJ2-7
CDR3aa: CASSYGQVEGEQYF
CDR3nt: TGTGCCAGCAGCTACGGGCAGGTAGAGGGCGAGCAGTACTTC

d_gene: .
len: 17
v_gene: TRBV7-9
abundance: .
j_gene: TRBJ2-3
CDR3aa: CASSLALGEGSTDTQYF
CDR3nt: TGTGCCAGCAGCTTAGCCCTTGGCGAGGGTAGCACAGATACGCAGTATTTT

d_gene: .
len: 13
v_gene: TRBV9
abundance: .
j_gene: TRBJ1-1
CDR3aa: CASSPLPEGKAFF
CDR3nt: TGTGCCAGCAGCCCCCTCCCTGAAGGGAAAGCTTTCTTT

d_gene: .
len: 14
v_gene: TRBV12-3/TRBV12-4
abundance: few
j_gene: TRBJ2-7
CDR3aa: CASSLGRSPYEQYF
CDR3nt: TGTGCCAGCAGTTTAGGGAGATCTCCCTACGAGCAGTACTTC

d_gene: .
len: 13
v_gene: TRBV6-1
abundance: .
j_gene: TRBJ1-5
CDR3aa: CASSDRENQPQHF
CDR3nt: TGTGCCAGCAGTGATAGGGAAAATCAGCCCCAGCATTTT

d_gene: TRBD2
len: 17
v_gene: TRBV5-1
abundance: .
j_gene: TRBJ2-1
CDR3aa: CASSWLPSGGGDYEQFF
CDR3nt: TGCGCCAGCAGCTGGCTCCCTAGCGGGGGGGGCGACTATGAGCAGTTCTTC

d_gene: TRBD1
len: 17
v_gene: TRBV5-5
abundance: .
j_gene: TRBJ2-7
CDR3aa: CASSFQGAPRGSYEQYF
CDR3nt: TGTGCCAGCAGCTTCCAGGGGGCGCCCCGAGGGTCCTACGAGCAGTACTTC

d_gene: TRBD1
len: 13
v_gene: TRBV7-9
abundance: .
j_gene: TRBJ2-1
CDR3aa: CAEAQGTGDKQFF
CDR3nt: TGTGCCGAAGCACAAGGGACAGGAGACAAGCAGTTCTTC

d_gene: .
len: 16
v_gene: TRBV4-1
abundance: few
j_gene: TRBJ2-1
CDR3aa: CASSHGTPGSYNEQFF
CDR3nt: TGCGCCAGCAGCCATGGGACTCCCGGCTCCTACAATGAGCAGTTCTTC

d_gene: .
len: 12
v_gene: TRBV27
abundance: .
j_gene: TRBJ2-5
CDR3aa: CASHTGQETQYF
CDR3nt: TGTGCCAGCCACACGGGGCAAGAGACCCAGTACTTC

d_gene: TRBD1
len: 11
v_gene: TRBV29-1
abundance: few
j_gene: TRBJ2-5
CDR3aa: CSVYRGETQYF
CDR3nt: TGCAGCGTGTACAGGGGAGAGACCCAGTACTTC

d_gene: TRBD2
len: 16
v_gene: TRBV18
abundance: .
j_gene: TRBJ2-3
CDR3aa: CASSPPRSGGADTQYF
CDR3nt: TGTGCCAGCTCACCACCGCGATCCGGGGGGGCAGATACGCAGTATTTT

d_gene: TRBD2
len: 16
v_gene: TRBV7-2
abundance: many
j_gene: TRBJ2-6
CDR3aa: CASSTSGTVGANVLTF
CDR3nt: TGTGCCAGCAGCACTAGCGGGACAGTGGGGGCCAACGTCCTGACTTTC

d_gene: .
len: 16
v_gene: TRBV9
abundance: once
j_gene: TRBJ2-3
CDR3aa: CASSVGAGWIPDTQYF
CDR3nt: TGTGCCAGCAGCGTAGGGGCAGGGTGGATTCCAGATACGCAGTATTTT

d_gene: TRBD1
len: 15
v_gene: TRBV27
abundance: .
j_gene: TRBJ1-5
CDR3aa: CASRQGTGLNQPQHF
CDR3nt: TGTGCCAGCAGACAAGGGACAGGGTTAAACCAGCCCCAGCATTTT

d_gene: .
len: 11
v_gene: TRBV11-2
abundance: few
j_gene: TRBJ2-5
CDR3aa: CASSPFETQYF
CDR3nt: TGTGCCAGCAGCCCGTTTGAGACCCAGTACTTC

d_gene: TRBD2
len: 15
v_gene: TRBV7-2
abundance: many
j_gene: TRBJ2-7
CDR3aa: CASSLEAGGTYEQYF
CDR3nt: TGCGCCAGCAGCTTGGAGGCGGGAGGAACCTACGAGCAGTACTTC

d_gene: .
len: 13
v_gene: TRBV12-3/TRBV12-4
abundance: .
j_gene: TRBJ2-1
CDR3aa: CASSSVLGLEQFF
CDR3nt: TGTGCCAGCAGCTCCGTACTAGGTCTCGAGCAGTTCTTC

d_gene: TRBD2
len: 16
v_gene: TRBV20-1
abundance: .
j_gene: TRBJ2-1
CDR3aa: CSARDSGSGGRNEQFF
CDR3nt: TGCAGTGCTAGAGACTCAGGGAGCGGGGGGCGGAATGAGCAGTTCTTC

d_gene: TRBD2
len: 12
v_gene: TRBV13
abundance: few
j_gene: TRBJ2-5
CDR3aa: CASQGLGETQYF
CDR3nt: TGTGCCAGCCAAGGACTAGGAGAGACCCAGTACTTC

d_gene: TRBD2
len: 15
v_gene: TRBV28
abundance: .
j_gene: TRBJ2-5
CDR3aa: CASSPLTSGKGTQYF
CDR3nt: TGTGCCAGCAGTCCACTCACTAGCGGGAAGGGGACCCAGTACTTC

d_gene: TRBD2
len: 19
v_gene: TRBV5-1
abundance: .
j_gene: TRBJ2-1
CDR3aa: CASSLPISGRARSYNEQFF
CDR3nt: TGCGCCAGCAGCTTACCGATTAGCGGGAGGGCCAGGTCCTACAATGAGCAGTTCTTC

d_gene: TRBD1
len: 15
v_gene: TRBV28
abundance: few
j_gene: TRBJ1-5
CDR3aa: CASCEPGQGCQPQHF
CDR3nt: TGTGCCAGCTGCGAACCGGGACAGGGCTGTCAGCCCCAGCATTTT

d_gene: .
len: 13
v_gene: TRBV6-5
abundance: .
j_gene: TRBJ2-5
CDR3aa: CASAPRTPETQYF
CDR3nt: TGTGCCAGCGCACCAAGGACCCCAGAGACCCAGTACTTC

d_gene: .
len: 13
v_gene: TRBV30
abundance: few
j_gene: TRBJ1-6
CDR3aa: CAWTTEVGVPLHF
CDR3nt: TGTGCCTGGACAACTGAAGTGGGGGTACCCCTCCACTTT

d_gene: .
len: 13
v_gene: TRBV6-5
abundance: few
j_gene: TRBJ2-7
CDR3aa: CASSYTAEYEQYF
CDR3nt: TGTGCCAGCAGTTACACGGCGGAATACGAGCAGTACTTC

d_gene: .
len: 13
v_gene: TRBV9
abundance: .
j_gene: TRBJ2-7
CDR3aa: CASSGTDSYEQNF
CDR3nt: TGTGCCAGCAGCGGGACCGACTCCTACGAGCAGAACTTC

d_gene: TRBD2
len: 15
v_gene: TRBV9
abundance: .
j_gene: TRBJ2-7
CDR3aa: CASSERAGGSYEQYF
CDR3nt: TGTGCCAGCAGCGAAAGAGCGGGAGGGTCTTACGAGCAGTACTTC

d_gene: .
len: 16
v_gene: TRBV7-2
abundance: .
j_gene: TRBJ2-1
CDR3aa: CASSLALGVFSGEQFF
CDR3nt: TGTGCCAGCAGCTTAGCCCTAGGAGTCTTTTCGGGTGAGCAGTTCTTC

d_gene: TRBD2
len: 18
v_gene: TRBV6-5
abundance: few
j_gene: TRBJ2-1
CDR3aa: CASSYSSRGLAAYNEQFF
CDR3nt: TGTGCCAGCAGTTACTCCTCCCGGGGACTAGCGGCCTACAATGAGCAGTTCTTC

d_gene: .
len: 14
v_gene: TRBV28
abundance: few
j_gene: TRBJ2-7
CDR3aa: CASSGRGPTYEQYF
CDR3nt: TGTGCCAGCAGCGGGCGGGGGCCTACCTACGAGCAGTACTTC

d_gene: .
len: 17
v_gene: TRBV25-1
abundance: .
j_gene: TRBJ2-2
CDR3aa: CASSGALGTAGTGELFF
CDR3nt: TGTGCCAGCAGTGGGGCCTTGGGAACAGCGGGCACCGGGGAGCTGTTTTTT

d_gene: .
len: 13
v_gene: TRBV6-2/TRBV6-3
abundance: .
j_gene: TRBJ2-7
CDR3aa: CANSYNRVDEQYF
CDR3nt: TGTGCCAACAGTTACAACAGGGTAGACGAGCAGTACTTC

d_gene: TRBD1
len: 16
v_gene: TRBV7-2
abundance: few
j_gene: TRBJ2-7
CDR3aa: CASSLISGGFTYEQYF
CDR3nt: TGTGCCAGCAGCTTAATCTCAGGGGGCTTCACCTACGAGCAGTACTTC

d_gene: TRBD1
len: 14
v_gene: TRBV7-9
abundance: few
j_gene: TRBJ2-7
CDR3aa: CASRHGQGAYEQYF
CDR3nt: TGTGCCAGCAGGCACGGACAGGGGGCTTACGAGCAGTACTTC

d_gene: .
len: 15
v_gene: TRBV27
abundance: .
j_gene: TRBJ1-2
CDR3aa: CASSPQGNYRVGYTF
CDR3nt: TGTGCCAGCTCTCCTCAGGGGAACTACAGAGTCGGCTACACCTTC

d_gene: TRBD2
len: 16
v_gene: TRBV28
abundance: .
j_gene: TRBJ2-1
CDR3aa: CASSLLSRLAFNEQFF
CDR3nt: TGTGCCAGCAGTCTCCTCTCCAGACTAGCTTTCAATGAGCAGTTCTTC

d_gene: TRBD2
len: 16
v_gene: TRBV6-1
abundance: .
j_gene: TRBJ2-1
CDR3aa: CASSERGLARYNEQFF
CDR3nt: TGTGCCAGCAGTGAACGCGGACTAGCGAGATACAATGAGCAGTTCTTC

d_gene: .
len: 17
v_gene: TRBV20-1
abundance: many
j_gene: TRBJ2-3
CDR3aa: CSARGPSLRDHTDTQYF
CDR3nt: TGCAGTGCTAGAGGGCCCTCTCTCCGGGACCACACAGATACGCAGTATTTT

d_gene: .
len: 9
v_gene: TRBV20-1
abundance: .
j_gene: TRBJ2-1
CDR3aa: CSASWEQFF
CDR3nt: TGCAGTGCTAGCTGGGAGCAGTTCTTC

d_gene: TRBD1
len: 13
v_gene: TRBV6-5
abundance: once
j_gene: TRBJ1-2
CDR3aa: CASRPGTGYRYTF
CDR3nt: TGTGCCAGCAGACCCGGGACAGGGTATCGCTACACCTTC